The rows below give T cell receptor beta chains drawn from one sample of a study of post-analysis software for immune sequencing data. In TCRdb, the PCR reads were re-called with MiXCR into one record per CDR3 protein. The top ten hold over 9% of the sample, which has hundreds of thousands of distinct CDR3 sequences, 59% seen once. The sample taken for sequencing was blood. These receptors all come from a girl aged 2-10 years with multiple sclerosis. The CDR3 runs from the conserved cysteine through the conserved F or W.

J gene: TRBJ1-2
V gene: TRBV12-3/TRBV12-4
CDR3 protein: CASSSGGSYGYTF

J gene: TRBJ2-1
V gene: TRBV7-2
CDR3 protein: CASSEGLAGPATYNEQFF

J gene: TRBJ2-1
V gene: TRBV7-3
CDR3 protein: CASSLFGRVGGRDYNEQFF

J gene: TRBJ1-1
V gene: TRBV6-5
CDR3 protein: CASSSWLPGADTEAFF

J gene: TRBJ2-7
V gene: TRBV3-1
CDR3 protein: CVSSGSYEQYF

J gene: TRBJ2-3
V gene: TRBV12-3/TRBV12-4
CDR3 protein: CASSSVPLAGVRTDTQYF

J gene: TRBJ1-2
V gene: TRBV21-1
CDR3 protein: CASSKVERYGYTF

J gene: NA
V gene: TRBV7-8
CDR3 protein: CASSLTLRERETQYF

J gene: TRBJ2-4
V gene: TRBV7-9
CDR3 protein: CASSPPEGEQYF

J gene: TRBJ2-4
V gene: TRBV10-2
CDR3 protein: CASSDYRDRGDIQYF

J gene: NA
V gene: TRBV11-2
CDR3 protein: CASSLDDYEQYF

J gene: TRBJ1-1
V gene: TRBV7-2
CDR3 protein: CASSFGTTSLNTEAFF

J gene: TRBJ2-1
V gene: TRBV12-3/TRBV12-4
CDR3 protein: CASRTPGANEQFF

J gene: NA
V gene: TRBV20-1
CDR3 protein: CSAKRLAGRWETQYF

J gene: TRBJ2-1
V gene: TRBV12-3/TRBV12-4
CDR3 protein: CASSFPDRYTNEQFF

J gene: TRBJ1-4
V gene: TRBV7-9
CDR3 protein: CASITSGRSTGTNEKLFF

J gene: TRBJ2-1
V gene: TRBV20-1
CDR3 protein: CSARGGRATYNEQFF

J gene: TRBJ1-6
V gene: TRBV7-2
CDR3 protein: CASSLRDGFWGETSPLHF

J gene: TRBJ2-1
V gene: TRBV7-2
CDR3 protein: CASSLGVVDEQFF

J gene: TRBJ2-5
V gene: TRBV3-1
CDR3 protein: CASSPRDRVETQYF

J gene: TRBJ2-3
V gene: TRBV6-5
CDR3 protein: CASSQTWDGTDTQYF

J gene: TRBJ2-7
V gene: TRBV12-3/TRBV12-4
CDR3 protein: CASSNTGGVYEQYF

J gene: TRBJ2-4
V gene: TRBV6-2/TRBV6-3
CDR3 protein: CASSLSSAVAKNIQYF

J gene: TRBJ2-1
V gene: TRBV2
CDR3 protein: CASRREIAGYNEQFF

J gene: TRBJ2-1
V gene: TRBV6-2/TRBV6-3
CDR3 protein: CASSYPSGRYNEQFF

J gene: TRBJ2-7
V gene: TRBV5-5
CDR3 protein: CASRKSWAYEQYF

J gene: TRBJ2-7
V gene: TRBV6-1
CDR3 protein: CASRRLPAGIGEQYF

J gene: TRBJ2-4
V gene: TRBV5-1
CDR3 protein: CASSTIAAYNEQYF

J gene: TRBJ1-2
V gene: TRBV12-3/TRBV12-4
CDR3 protein: CASSLGVALTTGYTF

J gene: TRBJ2-7
V gene: TRBV5-1
CDR3 protein: CASSFQGAGEQYF

J gene: TRBJ2-1
V gene: TRBV29-1
CDR3 protein: CSVEPPRGGTLNEQFF

J gene: TRBJ2-5
V gene: TRBV29-1
CDR3 protein: CSVQDLRETQYF

J gene: TRBJ2-5
V gene: TRBV20-1
CDR3 protein: CSARVRGGETQYF

J gene: TRBJ2-1
V gene: TRBV27
CDR3 protein: CASSSRLAGGMGNEQFF

J gene: TRBJ2-7
V gene: TRBV13
CDR3 protein: CASSLGGLAGGAYEQYF

J gene: TRBJ1-2
V gene: TRBV6-6
CDR3 protein: CASSYPTGTGNAGYTF

J gene: TRBJ2-2
V gene: TRBV12-3/TRBV12-4
CDR3 protein: CASSWNTGELFF

J gene: TRBJ1-2
V gene: TRBV5-6
CDR3 protein: CASSWDRELNYGYTF

J gene: TRBJ1-2
V gene: TRBV4-1
CDR3 protein: CASSQEFQVASFYGYTF

J gene: TRBJ2-4
V gene: TRBV20-1
CDR3 protein: CSAVGTSGSREQYF

J gene: TRBJ2-7
V gene: TRBV10-3
CDR3 protein: CAIGQSNEQYF

J gene: TRBJ2-3
V gene: TRBV10-1
CDR3 protein: CASSSTGWESDTQYF

J gene: NA
V gene: TRBV29-1
CDR3 protein: CSVREQEETQYF

J gene: TRBJ2-1
V gene: TRBV12-3/TRBV12-4
CDR3 protein: CASSSRDRFKRFF

J gene: TRBJ1-1
V gene: TRBV10-3
CDR3 protein: CAISEGQGVTEAFF